This T cell receptor beta chain is from a study of T cell responses to AZD1222 COVID-19 vaccine. Study conclusions and caveats: Increases in Spike-specific TCR breadth and depth were seen after two AZD1222 doses. Females outnumbered males among donors, who were mostly white British; clonal diversity was possibly underestimated.

V was cut by 2 bases and J by 0 bases, with 14 bases left in between. This CDR3 region has 16 residues. The germline CDR1 and CDR2 sequences are SGHRS and YFSETQ. To note about this clone: Its antigen is currently unknown.

Sequencing used immunoSEQ multiplex PCR; TCRdb keeps in-frame clones, though not all of them. Of roughly 79,000 clones listed, approximately 90% are singletons. The chain employs TRBV5-1 and TRBJ2-5, with D possibly matching TRBD1 (6 bases). This sequence originates from an adult in good health. The source material was peripheral blood, sampled on day 0 of MenACWY control vaccination. The CDR3 DNA reads as TGCGCCAGCAGCTTACAGGGAGAAAGGTACCAAGAGACCCAGTACTTC. It codes for CASSLQGERYQETQYF.